These 20 T cell receptor beta chains were sequenced from one sample in a study of cytomegalovirus exposure and HLA in healthy donors. 60 Vbeta and 13 Jbeta primers were used in PCR. Some clones are missing from TCRdb's copy, which holds only in-frame ones; the method was immunoSEQ multiplex PCR. The repertoire has more than 140,000 clones, over 75% of them found once; the top ten carry 5% to 6.5%. The sequencing input was PBMCs. These receptors all come from a man aged 25 to 45 in good health and CMV-seropositive.

V and J are TRBV19 and TRBJ1-5, with D possibly TRBD1 on 6 matching bases. CDR1 and CDR2 (germline): LNHDA, SQIVND (reference sequence). Trimming shortened V by 5 bases and J by 3 bases, and 14 bases separated the two germline ends. The CDR3 consists of 15 residues. The CDR3 region is CASSPTAGANQPQHF. DNA for the CDR3: TGTGCCAGTAGTCCCACGGCAGGGGCCAATCAGCCCCAGCATTTT.

V usage is TRBV7-9 and J usage is TRBJ2-2; D is perhaps TRBD2 (6 bases). CDR3 length equals 14 residues. The ends were cut back, 7 bases at V and 1 base at J, with 10 bases in the middle. Germline V gene data show CDR1 as SEHNR and CDR2 as FQNEAQ (reference sequence). In nucleotides, the CDR3 is TGTGCCAGCACTCAAGCGGGGAACACCGGGGAGCTGTTTTTT. Translating gives CASTQAGNTGELFF.

This clone was counted a single time. This chain links TRBV11-2 with TRBJ2-3, with 8 bases aligning to TRBD2. Trimming removed 1 base from V and 6 bases from J; junction bases left unmatched: 9. CDR1 and CDR2 from the germline V gene are SGHAT and FQNNGV. The CDR3 spans 16 residues. Here the CDR3 DNA reads TGTGCCAGCAGCTTAGGGGCTAGCGGGTTAACGGATACGCAGTATTTT. It encodes CASSLGASGLTDTQYF.

The gene calls are TRBV18 and TRBJ1-6, with 8 positions matching TRBD1. Germline assignment: CDR1 KGHSH and CDR2 LQKENI. The V segment lost 3 bases and the J segment 10 bases; nucleotides outside the gene matches: 11. The CDR3 has 16 residues. This CDR3 reads CASSPLKAGGLSPLHF. The DNA of the CDR3 is TGTGCCAGCTCACCCTTGAAGGCAGGGGGCTTGTCACCCCTCCACTTT.

This clone was seen only once. The rearrangement joins TRBV6-4 to TRBJ2-1, with D hard to call. The CDR3 covers 14 residues. The ends were cut back, 5 bases at V and 7 bases at J, with 15 bases in the middle. Germline V gene sequence: CDR1 MRHNA, CDR2 SNTAGT. The CDR3 DNA is TGTGCCAGCAGTCCCCGCTGGGCCGTGAATGAGCAGTTCTTC. Amino acid sequence: CASSPRWAVNEQFF.

The gene calls are TRBV4-1 and TRBJ1-1; D may be TRBD1 (5 bases). Germline loops: CDR1 MGHRA, CDR2 YSYEKL. V was shortened by 4 bases and J by 0 bases, with 12 bases between the two germline ends. This CDR3 contains 15 residues. The chain's CDR3 is CASSRSQGLNTEAFF. The CDR3 DNA sequence: TGCGCCAGCAGCCGAAGCCAGGGCCTGAACACTGAAGCTTTCTTT.

The chain carries TRBV18 and TRBJ1-4; TRBD1 agrees at 8 bases. V dropped 4 bases and J dropped 8; count of bases not matched to a gene: 0. CDR1 and CDR2 (germline): KGHSH, LQKENI. The CDR3 spans 12 residues. CDR3 protein: CASSRDREKLFF. The CDR3 nucleotides read TGTGCCAGCTCACGGGACAGGGAAAAACTGTTTTTT.

This rearrangement joins TRBV13 to TRBJ1-1; D possibly corresponds to TRBD1 (5 bases). Trimming shortened V by 8 bases and J by 4 bases, and 14 bases separated the two germline ends. CDR1 is PRHDT and CDR2 is FYEKMQ in the germline V gene (reference sequence). This CDR3 has 13 amino acids. The CDR3, as DNA: TGTGCCAGCGGCGGGGCTCGGGGCACTGAAGCTTTCTTT. Amino acid sequence: CASGGARGTEAFF.

This sequence joins TRBV19 and TRBJ2-7, with a possible D match to TRBD2 (6 bases). Germline V CDR1 and CDR2: LNHDA, SQIVND (reference sequence). Trimming pared 1 base from V and 2 bases from J, leaving 15 bases between. The CDR3 is made up of 16 amino acids. Here the CDR3 DNA reads TGTGCCAGTAGTATAGGGTCGGGGACGGGAGCCTACGAGCAGTACTTC. This sequence encodes CASSIGSGTGAYEQYF.

This clone was found a few times. This rearrangement joins TRBV7-2 to TRBJ1-2; D is unclear. The CDR3 totals 13 residues. Trimming stripped 7 bases from V and 1 base from J, with 10 bases between. CDR1 and CDR2 from the germline V gene are SGHTA and FQGNSA. CDR3 sequence: CASTGVYNYGYTF. The CDR3 bases are TGTGCCAGCACGGGAGTTTATAACTATGGCTACACCTTC.

V gene TRBV5-6 combines with J gene TRBJ1-1; D remains unclear. The germline V and J ends were trimmed by 3 bases and 3 bases, with 6 bases remaining between them. The CDR3 sequence is 12 residues long. In germline, CDR1 is SGHDT, CDR2 YYEEEE. The CDR3 coding sequence is TGTGCCAGCAGCTCCTATGACACTGAAGCTTTCTTT. Translated, it gives CASSSYDTEAFF.

This clone was seen once. The CDR3 DNA is TGCGCCAGCAGCTTCGGAAGGGAGAATTCACCCCTCCACTTT. This codes for CASSFGRENSPLHF. V and J are TRBV5-1 and TRBJ1-6; the D is unclear. The V gene lost 2 bases and the J gene lost 7 bases, with 10 bases spanning the gap. The CDR3 spans 14 residues. Germline CDR1 reads SGHRS; CDR2 reads YFSETQ.

J is TRBJ2-7 and V is TRBV7-2; D is undetermined. The CDR3 consists of 14 residues. Trimming took 3 bases from V and 7 from J, leaving 16 bases between them. CDR1 SGHTA and CDR2 FQGNSA come from the germline V gene. This chain's CDR3 is CASSFHTRSQEQYF. CDR3 nucleotide sequence: TGTGCCAGCAGCTTCCATACCCGGTCCCAAGAGCAGTACTTC.

The rearrangement uses TRBV14 and TRBJ1-2; TRBD1 might be the D (5 bases). There are 14 residues in the CDR3. V gave up 6 bases and J gave up 0 bases, with 11 bases separating them. Germline assignment: CDR1 SGHDN and CDR2 FVKESK. The CDR3 loop reads CASRQANSNYGYTF. The CDR3 nucleotides are TGTGCCAGCAGACAGGCAAACTCTAACTATGGCTACACCTTC.

V gene TRBV27 combines with J gene TRBJ1-5; TRBD1 matches 9 bases. CDR1 MNHEY and CDR2 SMNVEV come from the germline V gene (reference sequence). This CDR3 is built from 17 residues. After removal of 2 bases from V and 5 bases from J, the junction contained 10 bases not matched to a gene. The CDR3 DNA reads as TGTGCCAGCAGTTTAATCGGCTTCCGACAGGGGGATCAGCCCCAGCATTTT. As protein: CASSLIGFRQGDQPQHF.

The CDR3 spells CASSTTGNQPQHF. The CDR3 DNA reads TGTGCCAGCAGCACTACAGGGAATCAGCCCCAGCATTTT. The V gene is TRBV7-2, the J gene TRBJ1-5; D might be TRBD1 (6 bases). The V end lost 5 bases, the J end lost 4 bases, and 9 bases lay between the germline ends. The CDR3 loop spans 13 amino acids. Per germline, CDR1 SGHTA and CDR2 FQGNSA.

V and J are TRBV9 and TRBJ2-5; a possible D gene is TRBD1 (6 bases). The V end lost 0 bases, the J end lost 0 bases, and 9 bases lay between the germline ends. This CDR3 comprises 15 residues. The germline gives CDR1 SGDLS, CDR2 YYNGEE. CDR3 in amino acids: CASSVGTGHQETQYF. The CDR3 DNA sequence: TGTGCCAGCAGCGTAGGAACAGGGCACCAAGAGACCCAGTACTTC. Based on the CDR3 plus reference TRBV9 and TRBJ2-5, the full variable domain is DSGVTQTPKHLITATGQRVTLRCSPRSGDLSVYWYQQSLDQGLQFLIQYYNGEERAKGNILERFSAQQFPDLHSELNLSSLELGDSALYFCASSVGTGHQETQYFGPGTRLLVL.

To note about this clone: This same CDR3 is encoded by further DNA sequences in the sample. This chain joins TRBV9 and TRBJ1-6, with 9 bases that match TRBD1. The ends lost 4 bases at V and 5 bases at J; junction bases unmatched: 4. Germline V gene lookup returns CDR1 SGDLS and CDR2 YYNGEE. This CDR3 comprises 15 residues. CDR3 DNA: TGTGCCAGCAGCCCTAGGACAGGGGATAATTCACCCCTCCACTTT. It is translated as CASSPRTGDNSPLHF.

The chain links TRBV13 to TRBJ2-5; TRBD2 agrees at 8 bases. Per the germline V gene, CDR1 is PRHDT and CDR2 is FYEKMQ (reference sequence). V shed 4 bases and J 5 bases; nucleotides not matched to a gene: 6. The CDR3 length is 14 residues. The CDR3 nucleotides are TGTGCCAGCAGCTCCGGGACTAGGGTCGAGACCCAGTACTTC. This encodes CASSSGTRVETQYF. Full variable domain (missing parts from reference TRBV13 and TRBJ2-5): AAGVIQSPRHLIKEKRETATLKCYPIPRHDTVYWYQQGPGQDPQFLISFYEKMQSDKGSIPDRFSAQQFSDYHSELNMSSLELGDSALYFCASSSGTRVETQYFGPGTRLLVL.

The rearrangement joins TRBV28 to TRBJ2-7; 9 nucleotides align to TRBD1. Germline V gene sequence: CDR1 MDHEN, CDR2 SYDVKM. The CDR3 covers 16 residues. The ends lost 4 bases at V and 4 bases at J; junction bases unmatched: 11. The DNA for the CDR3 is TGTGCCAGCAGTTCGGCAGGACAGGGGATCTTTTACGAGCAGTACTTC. Its translation: CASSSAGQGIFYEQYF.